One and the same sample provided the 31 T cell receptor beta chains below, sequenced in a study of blood T cells in healthy people across ages. With a J-beta primer mix and a sample-barcoded 5' primer, a second PCR ran about 7 to 12 cycles. TCRdb called the 5' RACE reads again in MiXCR, with one record for every CDR3 protein. The table shows around 820,000 distinct CDR3 sequences, with roughly 25% occurring only once. These records were also assigned to another study, of T cells of mothers and their children.

Material: blood. These receptors were taken from a boy younger than 18 in good health.

The chain has TRBV7-9 and TRBJ2-5, with 13 bases aligning to TRBD2. The tail of the sequence fits TRBJ2-7 better, so the J call may be wrong. Germline V gene lookup returns CDR1 SEHNR and CDR2 FQNEAQ (reference sequence). The CDR3 loop spans 15 amino acids. The CDR3 protein is CASRSSGLAGYEQYF. The CDR3 region has the DNA TGTGCCAGCCGAAGCTCGGGACTAGCGGGATACGAGCAGTACTTC.

The rearrangement joins TRBV7-2 to TRBJ2-3; D remains unclear. Germline V CDR1 and CDR2: SGHTA, FQGNSA. V lost 4 bases to trimming and J lost 0 bases, with 11 bases between them. CDR3 length equals 15 residues. The chain's CDR3 is CASSSVTWSTDTQYF. CDR3 DNA sequence: TGTGCCAGCAGCTCAGTGACGTGGAGCACAGATACGCAGTATTTT. The full variable domain, completed using reference TRBV7-2 and TRBJ2-3, is GAGVSQSPSNKVTEKGKDVELRCDPISGHTALYWYRQSLGQGLEFLIYFQGNSAPDKSGLPSDRFSAERTGGSVSTLTIQRTQQEDSAVYLCASSSVTWSTDTQYFGPGTRLTVL.

This chain uses TRBV2 with TRBJ1-2, with D tentatively TRBD1 (5 bases). Between the trimmed V and J ends, which lost 8 bases and 0 bases, there was a span of 10 bases. The CDR3 totals 13 residues. CDR1 and CDR2 (germline): SNHLY, FYNNEI. The CDR3 here is CASGGESNYGYTF. In DNA form, the CDR3 reads TGTGCCAGCGGGGGGGAATCTAACTATGGCTACACCTTC. Drawing the rest from reference TRBV2 and TRBJ1-2, the complete variable domain is EPEVTQTPSHQVTQMGQEVILRCVPISNHLYFYWYRQILGQKVEFLVSFYNNEISEKSEIFDDQFSVERPDGSNFTLKIRSTKLEDSAMYFCASGGESNYGYTFGSGTRLTVV.

This sequence joins TRBV20-1 and TRBJ2-1; 10 bases align to TRBD2. There are 16 residues in the CDR3. Per the germline V gene, CDR1 is DFQATT and CDR2 is SNEGSKA (reference sequence). The ends lost 0 bases at V and 9 bases at J; junction bases unmatched: 11. CDR3 DNA: TGCAGTGCTAGAGAGTTAACCAGCGGGAGGGGTAGTGAGCAGTTCTTC. This codes for CSARELTSGRGSEQFF.

The CDR3: CASRTRDEQYSEQYF. The CDR3, as DNA: TGTGCCAGCAGAACCCGGGACGAGCAGTACTCGGAGCAGTACTTC. This chain uses TRBV21-1 with TRBJ2-7; the table calls TRBD2, which could not be checked here. TRBV21-1 is an annotated pseudogene. The CDR3 sequence is 15 residues long.

The rearrangement joins TRBV20-1 to TRBJ2-4, with 9 bases that match TRBD2. The trim removed 3 bases at V and 3 bases at J, leaving 6 bases unmatched. From germline, CDR1 is DFQATT and CDR2 SNEGSKA (reference sequence). CDR3 size: 15 residues. The CDR3 sequence is CSARFSGSDKNIQYF. CDR3 nucleotide sequence: TGCAGTGCTAGGTTTAGCGGGAGTGACAAAAACATTCAGTACTTC.

V is TRBV4-2 and J is TRBJ1-3; no reliable D call. Germline V lookup: CDR1 LGHNA, CDR2 YNFKEQ. The CDR3 contains 16 residues. Deletions cut 4 bases from V and 0 bases from J, with 13 bases between. The CDR3 DNA reads TGTGCCAGCAGCCCCAACATCGCAGGCTCTGGAAACACCATATATTTT. Translation gives CASSPNIAGSGNTIYF.

This chain joins TRBV7-2 and TRBJ2-3, with D tentatively TRBD1 or TRBD2 (5 bases each). The CDR3 extends over 15 amino acids. V was shortened by 5 bases and J by 2 bases, with 14 bases between the two germline ends. Per germline, CDR1 SGHTA and CDR2 FQGNSA. The CDR3 nucleotides read TGTGCCAGCAGCCCCGGGACCGCCTTCACAGATACGCAGTATTTT. Its protein product is CASSPGTAFTDTQYF.

The rearrangement links TRBV15 to TRBJ1-6; D gene unclear. The CDR3 covers 14 residues. Per germline, CDR1 LNHNV and CDR2 YYDKDF (reference sequence). The V end was cut by 0 bases, the J end by 6 bases, with 6 bases between. The CDR3 region has the DNA TGTGCCACCAGCAGAGATGGACCTAATTCACCCCTCCACTTT. Amino acids: CATSRDGPNSPLHF.

Worth noting for this clonotype: The conserved final phenylalanine or tryptophan is absent from the CDR3, which likely points to a read error. The CDR3 reads CSAGAGPYNEQFL. CDR3 in DNA: TGCAGCGCTGGGGCGGGGCCCTACAATGAGCAGTTCCTC. The chain combines TRBV29-1 with TRBJ2-1; tentative D call: TRBD2 (6 bases). Trimming removed 7 bases from V and 2 bases from J, with 12 bases in between. Germline lookup yields CDR1 SQVTM and CDR2 ANQGSEA. The CDR3 runs 13 residues.

The chain employs TRBV7-9 and TRBJ2-1; 9 positions match TRBD1. This CDR3 spans 15 amino acids. Trimming took 5 bases from V and 3 from J; bases not matched to a gene: 5. Germline values: CDR1 SEHNR, CDR2 FQNEAQ (reference sequence). The CDR3 sequence is CASSETGGIYNEQFF. The DNA of the CDR3 is TGTGCCAGCAGCGAAACAGGGGGCATCTACAATGAGCAGTTCTTC.

This clonotype turned up a few times. The chain couples TRBV19 to TRBJ1-1; no clear D gene. With 0 bases removed from V and 1 base from J, the gap between germline ends came to 9 bases. The CDR3 loop spans 15 amino acids. Germline CDR1 reads LNHDA; CDR2 reads SQIVND (reference sequence). The CDR3 DNA reads TGTGCCAGTAGTATAGAATTTGGGCAGAACACTGAAGCTTTCTTT. This translates into CASSIEFGQNTEAFF.

This rearrangement joins TRBV24-1 to TRBJ2-3, with 9 bases identical to TRBD1. J was trimmed by 1 base and V by 4 bases; bases with no gene match: 2. Germline lookup yields CDR1 KGHDR and CDR2 SFDVKD. The CDR3 extends over 15 amino acids. The chain's CDR3 is CATSDHRGRTDTQYF. Written as DNA, the CDR3 is TGTGCCACCAGTGACCACAGGGGGCGCACAGATACGCAGTATTTT.

This clonotype was counted only a few times. The chain links TRBV29-1 to TRBJ2-5, with D tentatively TRBD2 (5 bases). The CDR3 spans 16 residues. Germline CDR1 reads SQVTM; CDR2 reads ANQGSEA. Trimming took 1 base from V and 1 from J, leaving 16 bases between them. CDR3 in amino acids: CSVEASGPLSQETQYF. As DNA, the CDR3 is TGCAGCGTTGAAGCAAGCGGCCCCCTCTCCCAAGAGACCCAGTACTTC.

The table lists this clonotype with a few counts. The rearrangement uses TRBV6-6 and TRBJ1-6; TRBD1 matches 10 bases. Trimming took 5 bases from V and 7 from J; bases not matched to a gene: 8. The CDR3 contains 16 residues. Per the germline V gene, CDR1 is MNHNY and CDR2 is SVGAGI (reference sequence). In DNA form, the CDR3 reads TGTGCCAGCAGTAACCCGGACAGGGGGAGGAATTCACCCCTCCACTTT. Translating it yields CASSNPDRGRNSPLHF.

The chain employs TRBV28 and TRBJ2-3; 10 positions match TRBD2. The CDR3 length is 12 residues. Trimming at V came to 5 bases and at J to 14 bases, leaving 7 bases not matched to a gene. Germline V gene lookup returns CDR1 MDHEN and CDR2 SYDVKM. The CDR3 loop reads CASSILAGKGYF. The CDR3 DNA sequence: TGTGCCAGCAGTATACTAGCGGGGAAGGGGTATTTT.

The gene calls are TRBV6-5 and TRBJ2-2; no firm D call. This CDR3 has 14 residues. Germline values: CDR1 MNHEY, CDR2 SVGAGI. The ends were cut back, 0 bases at V and 6 bases at J, with 8 bases in the middle. The CDR3 region is CASSYSVFAGELFF. Here the CDR3 DNA reads TGTGCCAGCAGTTACTCAGTCTTTGCCGGGGAGCTGTTTTTT.

This clonotype was observed a single time. V and J are TRBV20-1 and TRBJ1-2; 8 bases fit TRBD1. The CDR3 is 13 residues long. Germline values: CDR1 DFQATT, CDR2 SNEGSKA (reference sequence). Trimming removed 1 base from V and 12 bases from J; junction bases left unmatched: 10. In DNA, the CDR3 is TGCAGTGCTAGAGTAAATACAGGGGGAGGAAACACCTTC. Amino acid sequence: CSARVNTGGGNTF.

This chain uses TRBV30 with TRBJ1-1; the match to TRBD1 covers 7 bases. The ends lost 2 bases at V and 1 base at J; junction bases unmatched: 7. This CDR3 is 15 amino acids long. The germline CDR1 and CDR2 sequences are GTSNPN and SVGIG (reference sequence). The CDR3 nucleotides are TGTGCCTGGAGTAGGGATAGGACAGGGAACACTGAAGCTTTCTTT. Translated: CAWSRDRTGNTEAFF. The variable domain in full, with the rest retrieved from reference TRBV30 and TRBJ1-1, is SQTIHQWPATLVQPVGSPLSLECTVEGTSNPNLYWYRQAAGRGLQLLFYSVGIGQISSEVPQNLSASRPQDRQFILSSKKLLLSDSGFYLCAWSRDRTGNTEAFFGQGTRLTVV.

DNA of the CDR3: TGTGCCAGCAGCTCCACCGAGACAGGGGGCGCCCCTTACTTC. This encodes CASSSTETGGAPYF. The chain employs TRBV11-2 and TRBJ2-4, with TRBD1 matching over 10 bases. Germline CDR1 and CDR2: SGHAT and FQNNGV. The CDR3 is 14 residues long. V shed 4 bases, J shed 16 bases, and the junction held 13 bases outside the gene matches. The full variable domain, rest sourced from reference TRBV11-2 and TRBJ2-4, is EAGVAQSPRYKIIEKRQSVAFWCNPISGHATLYWYQQILGQGPKLLIQFQNNGVVDDSQLPKDRFSAERLKGVDSTLKIQPAKLEDSAVYLCASSSTETGGAPYFGAGTRLSVL.

This clonotype was seen more than once but under ten times. The genes are TRBV12-3 or TRBV12-4 and TRBJ1-1; perhaps TRBD1 as D (6 bases). This CDR3 has 14 amino acids. Trimming cost V 2 bases and J 4 bases, with 11 bases left between them. CDR3 protein: CASSLSDSGTEAFF. The CDR3 DNA reads as TGTGCCAGCAGTTTATCGGACAGTGGCACTGAAGCTTTCTTT.

V and J are TRBV2 and TRBJ2-5; D call uncertain. The DNA end favors TRBJ2-7, so the J call may be wrong. Germline loops: CDR1 SNHLY, CDR2 FYNNEI. The CDR3 totals 15 residues. The CDR3 loop reads CASSSDLDGPYEQYF. DNA of the CDR3: TGTGCCAGCAGTTCAGACTTGGACGGACCCTACGAGCAGTACTTC.

The chain combines TRBV11-2 with TRBJ2-5; 12 bases align to TRBD1. The CDR3 spans 15 residues. Germline V lookup: CDR1 SGHAT, CDR2 FQNNGV. J lost 5 bases, V lost 5 bases, and 6 bases had no gene match. This CDR3 is CASSAGQGAQETQYF. In DNA, the CDR3 is TGTGCCAGCAGCGCGGGACAGGGGGCGCAGGAGACCCAGTACTTC. Variable domain in full (rest from reference TRBV11-2 and TRBJ2-5): EAGVAQSPRYKIIEKRQSVAFWCNPISGHATLYWYQQILGQGPKLLIQFQNNGVVDDSQLPKDRFSAERLKGVDSTLKIQPAKLEDSAVYLCASSAGQGAQETQYFGPGTRLLVL.

The rearrangement joins TRBV12-3 or TRBV12-4 to TRBJ2-5, with 9 bases identical to TRBD1. The CDR3 runs to 13 residues. V gave up 6 bases and J gave up 5 bases; unmatched junction bases: 4. The CDR3 is CASRDRGWETQYF. CDR3 nucleotide sequence: TGTGCCAGCAGGGACAGGGGATGGGAGACCCAGTACTTC.

This clonotype has just a few counts. The chain is built from TRBV6-6 and TRBJ2-7; D unclear. The CDR3 spans 15 residues. V was pared by 0 bases and J by 2 bases, with 11 bases between. CDR1 and CDR2 from the germline V gene are MNHNY and SVGAGI (reference sequence). CDR3 sequence: CASSYSSGSPYEQYF. CDR3 sequence (DNA): TGTGCCAGCAGTTACTCGTCGGGCAGCCCCTACGAGCAGTACTTC.

The table lists this clonotype with a few counts. The chain joins TRBV9 to TRBJ2-2; TRBD2 agrees at 12 bases. CDR1 and CDR2 (germline): SGDLS, YYNGEE. This CDR3 contains 17 residues. V trimming: 2 bases; J trimming: 4 bases; junction bases outside the gene matches: 6. The CDR3 sequence is CASSVSPGLAGTGELFF. CDR3 DNA: TGTGCCAGCAGCGTCAGCCCGGGACTAGCGGGCACCGGGGAGCTGTTTTTT.

This chain uses TRBV13 with TRBJ2-7; D not resolved. There are 14 residues in the CDR3. Per the germline V gene, CDR1 is PRHDT and CDR2 is FYEKMQ (reference sequence). Trimming stripped 8 bases from V and 0 bases from J, with 14 bases between. CDR3 loop: CASGLDPSSYEQYF. The CDR3 coding sequence is TGTGCCAGCGGATTAGACCCGAGCTCCTACGAGCAGTACTTC.

This clonotype was observed a few times. V gene TRBV6-6 combines with J gene TRBJ2-5; D unresolved. V shed 2 bases and J shed 1 base, with 11 bases lying between them. Germline CDR1 MNHNY, CDR2 SVGAGI (reference sequence). The CDR3 spans 15 residues. The CDR3 loop is CASSYGGSGQETQYF. The CDR3 nucleotides read TGTGCCAGCAGTTACGGTGGGTCAGGCCAAGAGACCCAGTACTTC.

The chain uses TRBV20-1 and TRBJ1-2, with 7 bases aligning to TRBD1. Germline CDR1 and CDR2: DFQATT and SNEGSKA (reference sequence). There are 18 residues in the CDR3. The ends lost 4 bases at V and 1 base at J; junction bases unmatched: 18. The CDR3 DNA follows: TGCAGTGCTATCTTGGGGGGAACGGGACAGACGATTAACTATGGCTACACCTTC. Protein: CSAILGGTGQTINYGYTF.

This clonotype was recorded a few times. The chain uses TRBV7-9 and TRBJ1-2; D gene unclear. CDR1 is SEHNR, CDR2 FQNEAQ, per germline (reference sequence). V gave up 5 bases and J gave up 6 bases, with 16 bases separating them. This CDR3 region has 14 residues. This chain's CDR3 is CASSPLDAIDGYTF. CDR3 DNA sequence: TGTGCCAGCAGCCCCCTTGACGCGATAGATGGCTACACCTTC.

This clonotype was seen more than once but under ten times. This sequence joins TRBV29-1 and TRBJ1-2; 9 bases fit TRBD1. J gave up 8 bases and V 4 bases, and 8 bases lay outside the gene matches. Germline loops: CDR1 SQVTM, CDR2 ANQGSEA. The CDR3 is 13 amino acids. CDR3 sequence reads: CSVVLQGAPGYTF. The CDR3 DNA reads TGCAGCGTTGTATTACAGGGGGCGCCAGGCTACACCTTC.